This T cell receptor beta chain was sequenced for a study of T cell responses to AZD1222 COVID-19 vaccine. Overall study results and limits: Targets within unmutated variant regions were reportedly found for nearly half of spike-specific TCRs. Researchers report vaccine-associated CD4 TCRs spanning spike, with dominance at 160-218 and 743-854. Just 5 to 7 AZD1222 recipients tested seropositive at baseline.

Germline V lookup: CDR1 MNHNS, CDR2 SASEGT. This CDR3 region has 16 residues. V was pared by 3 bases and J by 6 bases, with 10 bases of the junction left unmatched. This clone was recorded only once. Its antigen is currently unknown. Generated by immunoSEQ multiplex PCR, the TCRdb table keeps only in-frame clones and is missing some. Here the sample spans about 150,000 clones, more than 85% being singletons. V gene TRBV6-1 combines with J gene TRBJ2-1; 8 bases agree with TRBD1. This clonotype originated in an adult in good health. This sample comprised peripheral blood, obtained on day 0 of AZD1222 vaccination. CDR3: CASSERQGFTINEQFF. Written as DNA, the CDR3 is TGTGCCAGCAGTGAGAGACAGGGGTTTACGATCAATGAGCAGTTCTTC.